The 14 T cell receptor beta chains below come from one sample, sequenced in a study of blood T cell repertoires in COVID-19. Measured with immunoSEQ multiplex PCR; TCRdb has only the in-frame clones, and not every one. The sample holds 300,000 or so clones, around four fifths seen once. The sequencing sample was made of peripheral blood. These receptors all stem from a woman between 50 and 59 years old with acute or convalescent COVID-19.

This clone has just a few counts. The V call is TRBV7-2, the J call TRBJ1-1; tentatively, D is TRBD1 (6 bases). Trimming removed 4 bases at V and 3 bases at J, with 15 bases between. This CDR3 is built from 15 residues. Germline V gives CDR1 SGHTA, CDR2 FQGNSA. CDR3 nucleotides: TGTGCCAGCAGCTCCTACAGGGTTAAGGACACTGAAGCTTTCTTT. Translated, it gives CASSSYRVKDTEAFF.

The chain carries TRBV5-5 and TRBJ2-1; 9 bases line up with TRBD2. Trimming removed 0 bases from V and 9 bases from J; junction bases left unmatched: 4. The CDR3 is 14 amino acids. Germline CDR1 and CDR2: SGHKS and YYEKEE (reference sequence). The CDR3 protein is CASSLGTSAAEQFF. The CDR3 DNA is TGTGCCAGCAGCTTGGGGACTAGCGCCGCTGAGCAGTTCTTC. The full variable domain, rest sourced from reference TRBV5-5 and TRBJ2-1, is DAGVTQSPTHLIKTRGQQVTLRCSPISGHKSVSWYQQVLGQGPQFIFQYYEKEERGRGNFPDRFSARQFPNYSSELNVNALLLGDSALYLCASSLGTSAAEQFFGPGTRLTVL.

For the CDR3, the DNA is TGTGCCAGCAGCTCAGCTGGACTAGCGGGAGGGAATACGCAGTATTTT. The encoded protein is CASSSAGLAGGNTQYF. V is TRBV7-3 and J is TRBJ2-3, with 15 bases identical to TRBD2. CDR1 is SGHTA, CDR2 FQGTGA, per germline. The CDR3 runs 16 residues. J gave up 7 bases and V 4 bases, and 6 bases lay outside the gene matches.

The CDR3 nucleotides are TGTGCCAGCAGCTTGGGAACGACTAGCACAGATACGCAGTATTTT. This codes for CASSLGTTSTDTQYF. The rearrangement uses TRBV5-5 and TRBJ2-3; D gene unclear. V gave up 0 bases and J gave up 0 bases, with 8 bases separating them. The CDR3 loop spans 15 amino acids. In germline, CDR1 is SGHKS, CDR2 YYEKEE (reference sequence).

In nucleotides, the CDR3 is TGTGCCAGCAGTTTATTCCGGGACACCACAGATACGCAGTATTTT. It translates to CASSLFRDTTDTQYF. The chain combines TRBV27 with TRBJ2-3; D might be TRBD1 (6 bases). The germline V and J ends were trimmed by 1 base and 2 bases, with 10 bases remaining between them. This CDR3 is 15 amino acids long. CDR1 MNHEY and CDR2 SMNVEV come from the germline V gene (reference sequence).

The chain is built from TRBV5-1 and TRBJ1-6; TRBD1 is a possible D gene (6 bases). Germline values: CDR1 SGHRS, CDR2 YFSETQ. V was clipped by 4 bases and J by 9 bases, with 14 bases between them. The CDR3 extends over 14 amino acids. In DNA form, the CDR3 reads TGCGCCAGCAGCGTGGAATCCAGGGGTTCACCCCTCCACTTT. Translation: CASSVESRGSPLHF.

The table lists this clone with a count of one. V is TRBV2 and J is TRBJ1-5; D may be TRBD1 (5 bases). This CDR3 is built from 13 residues. Germline CDR1 SNHLY, CDR2 FYNNEI. Trimming took 7 bases from V and 4 from J, leaving 11 bases between them. This CDR3 reads CASTENRNQPQHF. CDR3 sequence (DNA): TGTGCCAGCACCGAAAACAGGAATCAGCCCCAGCATTTT.

The V gene is TRBV5-4, the J gene TRBJ2-3; TRBD2 agrees at 12 bases. The CDR3 sequence is 16 residues long. From germline, CDR1 is SGHNT and CDR2 YYREEE (reference sequence). With 3 bases clipped from V and 4 bases from J, the junction kept 6 bases outside the gene matches. The CDR3 DNA follows: TGTGCCAGCAGCTACCAACTAGCGGGAGGTTCAGATACGCAGTATTTT. Amino acids: CASSYQLAGGSDTQYF.

The rearrangement joins TRBV7-2 to TRBJ2-5; the match to TRBD1 covers 7 bases. After removal of 4 bases from V and 5 bases from J, the junction contained 10 bases not matched to a gene. Germline assignment: CDR1 SGHTA and CDR2 FQGNSA. The length of the CDR3 is 15 residues. In DNA form, the CDR3 reads TGTGCCAGCAGCTCCGGGGACAGCCTCCGTGAGACCCAGTACTTC. It is translated as CASSSGDSLRETQYF.

The chain combines TRBV11-2 with TRBJ1-1; possibly TRBD1 for D (6 bases). Germline V gene sequence: CDR1 SGHAT, CDR2 FQNNGV. The CDR3 spans 13 residues. V dropped 0 bases and J dropped 7 bases, with 9 bases sitting between them. Written as DNA, the CDR3 is TGTGCCAGCAGCTTAGACAGGGGAAATGAAGCTTTCTTT. It is translated as CASSLDRGNEAFF.

This sequence joins TRBV3-1 (or the pseudogene TRBV3-2) and TRBJ2-1, with D possibly matching TRBD2 (6 bases). The germline CDR1 and CDR2 sequences are LGHDT and YNNKEL (reference sequence). The CDR3 spans 17 residues. Trimming took off 0 bases at V and 4 bases at J, with 16 bases between the two ends. The CDR3 sequence is CASSQDGLVAVYNEQFF. The CDR3 bases are TGTGCCAGCAGCCAAGATGGGTTGGTAGCGGTTTACAATGAGCAGTTCTTC.

This clone was detected only once. The chain couples TRBV7-9 to TRBJ2-7; 9 bases agree with TRBD1. Germline-derived CDR1 and CDR2 are SEHNR and FQNEAQ (reference sequence). V shed 0 bases and J 6 bases; nucleotides not matched to a gene: 9. The CDR3 has 16 amino acids. DNA for the CDR3: TGTGCCAGCAGCTTAGCGGAACCGGGACAGGGCTCCGAGCAGTACGTC. This codes for CASSLAEPGQGSEQYV.

The V gene is TRBV19, the J gene TRBJ1-1; TRBD1 matches 8 bases. Germline assignment: CDR1 LNHDA and CDR2 SQIVND (reference sequence). The CDR3 loop spans 16 amino acids. V dropped 4 bases and J dropped 0; count of bases not matched to a gene: 7. CDR3 region: CASSTTGTGLNTEAFF. CDR3 DNA sequence: TGTGCCAGTAGTACCACCGGGACAGGACTGAACACTGAAGCTTTCTTT.

This rearrangement joins TRBV5-4 to TRBJ2-5; possible D gene TRBD1, 6 bases. Germline lookup yields CDR1 SGHNT and CDR2 YYREEE (reference sequence). Trimming left V 3 bases short and J 5 bases short, with 11 bases between. The CDR3 loop spans 13 amino acids. CDR3 sequence (DNA): TGTGCCAGCAGCTCAACAGGGTACGAGACCCAGTACTTC. Protein: CASSSTGYETQYF.